These 21 T cell receptor beta chains originate from one sample sequenced in a study of blood T cell repertoires in COVID-19. The protocol was immunoSEQ multiplex PCR, while the TCRdb copy is restricted to in-frame clones and leaves out a portion. The sample carries 200,000 to 300,000 clones, 86% recorded once. The sample comprised peripheral blood. The receptors stem from a man aged 35-49 years who had recovered from COVID-19.

With respect to this clone: A much bigger clone sits one base away, suggesting this may be a read error. The chain joins TRBV9 to TRBJ1-2, with D perhaps matching TRBD1 (5 bases). CDR3 length: 14 residues. The V end lost 1 base, the J end lost 1 base, and 8 bases lay between the germline ends. From germline, CDR1 is SGDLS and CDR2 YYNGEE. The chain's CDR3 is CASSVQGFNYGYTF. CDR3 DNA sequence: TGTGCCAGCAGCGTACAGGGATTTAACTATGGCTACACCTTC.

DNA for the CDR3: TGTGCCACAGGGAGGGGGACTAGCACAGATACGCAGTATTTT. This translates into CATGRGTSTDTQYF. V and J are TRBV2 and TRBJ2-3, with TRBD2 as a possible D gene (7 bases). V was clipped by 10 bases and J by 0 bases, with 14 bases between them. The CDR3 length is 14 residues. Germline assignment: CDR1 SNHLY and CDR2 FYNNEI.

V gene TRBV7-6 combines with J gene TRBJ1-2; D call uncertain. The germline gives CDR1 SGHVS, CDR2 FNYEAQ. V gave up 5 bases and J gave up 4 bases, with 17 bases separating them. This CDR3 contains 15 residues. CDR3 nucleotides: TGTGCCAGCAGCCCCAATGATGGAGCCCTCTATGGCTACACCTTC. Amino acid sequence: CASSPNDGALYGYTF. Filled out from reference TRBV7-6 and TRBJ1-2, the complete variable domain reads GAGVSQSPRYKVTKRGQDVALRCDPISGHVSLYWYRQALGQGPEFLTYFNYEAQQDKSGLPNDRFSAERPEGSISTLTIQRTEQRDSAMYRCASSPNDGALYGYTFGSGTRLTVV.

The chain joins TRBV27 to TRBJ2-7; possibly TRBD2 for D (6 bases). Per the germline V gene, CDR1 is MNHEY and CDR2 is SMNVEV (reference sequence). The CDR3 loop spans 12 amino acids. V was clipped by 8 bases and J by 1 base, with 9 bases between them. This CDR3 is CASGRYSYEQYF. CDR3 coding DNA: TGTGCCAGCGGGAGGTATTCCTACGAGCAGTACTTC.

The J gene is TRBJ1-2, the V gene TRBV12-3 or TRBV12-4, with 8 bases fitting TRBD1. The CDR3 has 13 amino acids. V shed 6 bases and J 3 bases; nucleotides not matched to a gene: 3. The CDR3 coding sequence is TGTGCCAGCAGCCCGGACAGGGACTATGGCTACACCTTC. It is translated as CASSPDRDYGYTF.

The rearrangement links TRBV19 to TRBJ1-2, with D maybe TRBD1 (6 bases). This CDR3 region has 12 residues. V was shortened by 6 bases and J by 2 bases, with 7 bases between the two germline ends. CDR1 and CDR2 from the germline V gene are LNHDA and SQIVND (reference sequence). CDR3 DNA sequence: TGTGCCAGTAGACAGGGAAACTATGGCTACACCTTC. It translates to CASRQGNYGYTF.

This sequence joins TRBV10-1 and TRBJ2-5; no firm D call. The CDR3 is 15 residues long. From germline, CDR1 is WNHNN and CDR2 SYGVQD (reference sequence). Trimming took 9 bases from V and 0 from J, leaving 17 bases between them. CDR3 loop: CASYNEPSYQETQYF. The CDR3 DNA reads as TGCGCCAGTTATAATGAGCCCTCGTACCAAGAGACCCAGTACTTC.

This clone was found a few times. V usage is TRBV30 and J usage is TRBJ1-5, with TRBD1 as a possible D gene (6 bases). Trimming stripped 1 base from V and 6 bases from J, with 19 bases between. Germline CDR1 GTSNPN, CDR2 SVGIG (reference sequence). The CDR3 sequence is 16 residues long. This CDR3 is CAWSAETGRSSQPQHF. The CDR3 region has the DNA TGTGCCTGGAGTGCTGAGACAGGAAGATCTTCTCAGCCCCAGCATTTT.

This chain links TRBV5-1 with TRBJ2-7; 7 bases agree with TRBD2. The germline CDR1 and CDR2 sequences are SGHRS and YFSETQ. This CDR3 is built from 16 residues. The trim removed 0 bases at V and 0 bases at J, leaving 6 bases unmatched. CDR3 region: CASSLGAAGPSYEQYF. CDR3 DNA sequence: TGCGCCAGCAGCTTGGGGGCAGCGGGGCCCTCCTACGAGCAGTACTTC.

This chain's CDR3 is CASSDRAYGYTF. DNA of the CDR3: TGTGCCAGCAGTGACAGGGCGTATGGCTACACCTTC. The chain uses TRBV28 and TRBJ1-2; 7 bases are a match to TRBD1. The CDR3 has 12 amino acids. J was trimmed by 5 bases and V by 5 bases; bases with no gene match: 2. CDR1 and CDR2 (germline): MDHEN, SYDVKM.

The chain combines TRBV12-3 or TRBV12-4 with TRBJ1-1, with D unclear. V was shortened by 3 bases and J by 4 bases, with 9 bases between the two germline ends. This CDR3 is 13 amino acids long. The CDR3: CASSLGRSTEAFF. CDR3 nucleotides: TGTGCCAGCAGTTTGGGCCGATCCACTGAAGCTTTCTTT.

Details on this clone: The sample has other DNA sequences that encode this CDR3 too. The chain links TRBV11-2 to TRBJ1-1, with 9 nucleotides matching TRBD1. Per the germline V gene, CDR1 is SGHAT and CDR2 is FQNNGV. J lost 4 bases, V lost 5 bases, and 8 bases had no gene match. This CDR3 comprises 15 residues. As DNA, the CDR3 is TGTGCCAGCAGCAAACAGGGGGCGCTGAGCACTGAAGCTTTCTTT. Encoded protein: CASSKQGALSTEAFF.

The rearrangement links TRBV27 to TRBJ2-5; 8 nucleotides line up with TRBD1. The CDR3 consists of 14 residues. Trimming at V came to 2 bases and at J to 4 bases, leaving 3 bases not matched to a gene. Germline CDR1 MNHEY, CDR2 SMNVEV (reference sequence). For the CDR3, the DNA is TGTGCCAGCAGTTTAGGACAGGGTCGAGAGACCCAGTACTTC. Amino acids: CASSLGQGRETQYF.

The chain recombines TRBV6-1 with TRBJ1-2, with D hard to call. Germline loops: CDR1 MNHNS, CDR2 SASEGT. V gave up 1 base and J gave up 8 bases, with 5 bases separating them. The CDR3 has 11 residues. This CDR3 is CASSEVGGYTF. CDR3 nucleotides: TGTGCCAGCAGTGAAGTCGGGGGCTACACCTTC.

The chain has TRBV18 and TRBJ1-5, with TRBD1 matching 9 bases. J gave up 1 base and V 6 bases, and 4 bases lay outside the gene matches. This CDR3 spans 15 amino acids. The germline V gene has CDR1 KGHSH and CDR2 LQKENI. The CDR3 bases are TGTGCCAGCTCGACCGGGACAGGGAGCAATCAGCCCCAGCATTTT. Protein sequence: CASSTGTGSNQPQHF.

The chain carries TRBV5-5 and TRBJ2-1, with 7 bases that match TRBD1. Per germline, CDR1 SGHKS and CDR2 YYEKEE (reference sequence). The trim removed 3 bases at V and 0 bases at J, leaving 3 bases unmatched. The CDR3 is made up of 15 amino acids. DNA of the CDR3: TGTGCCAGCAGCTCGACAGGGAGCTCCTACAATGAGCAGTTCTTC. As protein: CASSSTGSSYNEQFF. Supplemented by reference TRBV5-5 and TRBJ2-1, the full variable domain reads DAGVTQSPTHLIKTRGQQVTLRCSPISGHKSVSWYQQVLGQGPQFIFQYYEKEERGRGNFPDRFSARQFPNYSSELNVNALLLGDSALYLCASSSTGSSYNEQFFGPGTRLTVL.

J is TRBJ2-3 and V is TRBV7-6; the match to TRBD2 covers 9 bases. This CDR3 region has 18 residues. With V trimmed by 0 bases and J by 0 bases, 7 bases remained unmatched. Germline V gene lookup returns CDR1 SGHVS and CDR2 FNYEAQ. DNA for the CDR3: TGTGCCAGCAGCTTAGCTGTGGCGGGGGGGGCTAGCACAGATACGCAGTATTTT. Its translation is CASSLAVAGGASTDTQYF.

The V gene is TRBV7-6, the J gene TRBJ2-5; 10 positions match TRBD1. V was clipped by 5 bases and J by 2 bases; unmatched bases: 5. CDR1 is SGHVS and CDR2 is FNYEAQ in the germline V gene. This CDR3 spans 15 amino acids. In DNA, the CDR3 is TGTGCCAGCAGCAACCCGGGACAGGGGCAAGAGACCCAGTACTTC. It is translated as CASSNPGQGQETQYF.

The chain recombines TRBV13 with TRBJ1-3, with D tentatively TRBD1 (5 bases). CDR3 length equals 16 residues. Germline CDR1 reads PRHDT; CDR2 reads FYEKMQ (reference sequence). Trimming cost V 5 bases and J 0 bases, with 14 bases left between them. The CDR3 coding sequence is TGTGCCAGCAGCGGGAGGGACGGCGACTCTGGAAACACCATATATTTT. Its protein product is CASSGRDGDSGNTIYF.

The rearrangement joins TRBV6-5 to TRBJ1-3; 10 bases fit TRBD1. Looked up from germline, CDR1 is MNHEY and CDR2 is SVGAGI. This CDR3 comprises 16 residues. V lost 0 bases, J lost 4 bases, and 3 bases stayed unmatched. The DNA for the CDR3 is TGTGCCAGCAGTTACTCGGGACAGGGGAAGGGAAACACCATATATTTT. Translated: CASSYSGQGKGNTIYF.

The CDR3 nucleotides are TGTGCCAGCAGCGTAGAGGCCGGGACTTTATCCTACGAGCAGTACTTC. Amino acids: CASSVEAGTLSYEQYF. The V gene is TRBV9, the J gene TRBJ2-7; D might be TRBD2 (6 bases). Deletions cut 0 bases from V and 1 base from J, with 14 bases between. Per the germline V gene, CDR1 is SGDLS and CDR2 is YYNGEE. The CDR3 loop spans 16 amino acids.